These T cell receptor beta chains were read from a single sample in a study of identical twins. TCRdb analysed the 5' RACE reads with MiXCR anew, one entry per CDR3 protein. In the table there are under 800,000 distinct CDR3 sequences, about 20% of which are singletons. Another study also made use of these data, one on T cells expressing NK-cell markers.

The sample taken for sequencing was PBMCs. The receptors stem from a woman aged 18-29 years in good health. Both conserved end residues are part of each CDR3. The D gene is left open where the match is weak. Clone size is not always given. Where it is, it says once, few, many or a class for expanded clones.

CDR3 length	J gene	D gene	clone size	V gene	CDR3 DNA	CDR3 protein
13	TRBJ1-2	.	few	TRBV12-3/TRBV12-4	TGTGCCAGCAGTTTCGCAGAAAGCTATGGCTACACCTTC	CASSFAESYGYTF
13	TRBJ1-5	TRBD1	.	TRBV12-3/TRBV12-4	TGTGCCAGCAGGGGACAGGGAGGCCAGCCCCAGCATTTT	CASRGQGGQPQHF
12	TRBJ2-5	.	.	TRBV30	TGTGCCTGGAGGCCCGACCAAGAGACCCAGTACTTC	CAWRPDQETQYF
15	TRBJ2-1	.	.	TRBV12-3/TRBV12-4	TGTGCCAGCATTACCATCGGGAGCTCCTACAATGAGCAGTTCTTC	CASITIGSSYNEQFF
16	TRBJ2-5	TRBD2	few	TRBV20-1	TGCAGTGCTAGAGAGGGTAGCGGGGGGCGTTTCGCGCGCCAGTACTTC	CSAREGSGGRFARQYF
14	TRBJ2-1	.	few	TRBV18	TGTGCCAGCTCACCACCGGCAAGTTACAATGAGCAGTTCTTC	CASSPPASYNEQFF
14	TRBJ2-2	.	once	TRBV9	TGTGCCAGCAGCGTAGCCCGGAACACCGGGGAGCTGTTTTTT	CASSVARNTGELFF
13	TRBJ1-5	.	.	TRBV18	TGTGCCAGCTCACCAGAAGGGCTTCAGCCCCAGCATTTT	CASSPEGLQPQHF
12	TRBJ2-1	.	many	TRBV20-1	TGCAGTGCTAGTGGGGGTTACAATGAGCAGTTCTTC	CSASGGYNEQFF
17	TRBJ2-3	TRBD2	once	TRBV2	TGTGCCAGCCGACCTTTGGGGACTAGCGGGGCCACAGATACGCAGTATTTT	CASRPLGTSGATDTQYF
16	TRBJ2-7	.	.	TRBV20-1	TGCAGTGCGAGAGGGACCTCAGGGCGTCGGGCTTACGAGCAGTACTTC	CSARGTSGRRAYEQYF
14	TRBJ2-2	TRBD1	.	TRBV12-3/TRBV12-4	TGTGCCAGCGGCTTAGACAGGGGGCCCGGGGAGCTGTTTTTT	CASGLDRGPGELFF
14	TRBJ1-5	.	.	TRBV10-3	TGTGCCATCAGTCAGGGGTCAGAGGGGCAGCCCCAGCATTTT	CAISQGSEGQPQHF
16	TRBJ2-3	.	few	TRBV6-1	TGTGCCAGCAGGAACTGGGGGAGGTATGAGACAGATACGCAGTATTTT	CASRNWGRYETDTQYF
14	TRBJ2-7	.	few	TRBV20-1	TGCAGTGTCCCATGGGGGAGGTCATCTGACGAGCAGTACTTC	CSVPWGRSSDEQYF
16	TRBJ1-2	.	.	TRBV20-1	TGCAGTGCTAGAGATATTGGTAGTGGATGGACCTATGGCTACACCTTC	CSARDIGSGWTYGYTF
14	TRBJ2-2	.	.	TRBV10-3	TGTGCCATCAGAGGGACGCCCAAAACCGGGGAGCTGTTTTTT	CAIRGTPKTGELFF
13	TRBJ2-5	.	few	TRBV24-1	TGTGCCACCAGTTCGGGAAGCCAAGAGACCCAGTACTTC	CATSSGSQETQYF
8	TRBJ2-1	.	.	TRBV24-1	TGTGCCGGGAATGAGCAGTTCTTC	CAGNEQFF
17	TRBJ2-7	TRBD2	few	TRBV7-2	TGTGCCAGCAGCTTGGGACTAGCGGGCTACAGCTCCTACGAGCAGTACTTC	CASSLGLAGYSSYEQYF
16	TRBJ2-1	.	many	TRBV20-1	TGCAGTGCTAGAGACTCCCTAGCGCCCACCTACAATGAGCAGTTCTTC	CSARDSLAPTYNEQFF
13	TRBJ2-5	TRBD2	few	TRBV20-1	TGCAGTGCTAGAAGGACTAGAACAGAGACCCAGTACTTC	CSARRTRTETQYF
15	TRBJ2-6	TRBD1	many	TRBV3-1	TGTGCCAGCAGCCAAGGGACAGGTGGGGCCAACGTCCTGACTTTC	CASSQGTGGANVLTF
15	TRBJ1-2	.	few	TRBV12-3/TRBV12-4	TGTGCCAGCACCCCCATGATTAGGTGGGACTATGGCTACACCTTC	CASTPMIRWDYGYTF
14	TRBJ1-1	TRBD1	.	TRBV29-1	TGCAGCGTCTCCCGACAGGGACTGGGCACTGAAGCTTTCTTT	CSVSRQGLGTEAFF
15	TRBJ2-7	.	once	TRBV27	TGTGCCAGCAGCTATCGTGACAGCTGGTCCTACGAGCAGTACTTC	CASSYRDSWSYEQYF